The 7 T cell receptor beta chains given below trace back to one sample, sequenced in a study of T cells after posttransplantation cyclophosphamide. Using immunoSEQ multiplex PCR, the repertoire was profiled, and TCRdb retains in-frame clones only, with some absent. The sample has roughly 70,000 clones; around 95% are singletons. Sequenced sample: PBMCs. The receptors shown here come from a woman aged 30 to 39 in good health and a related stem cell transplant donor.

CDR3 protein: CASSIADYTGELFF. CDR3 sequence (DNA): TGTGCCAGTAGTATAGCAGATTACACCGGGGAGCTGTTTTTT. J is TRBJ2-2 and V is TRBV19; D ambiguous. The germline V and J ends were trimmed by 1 base and 3 bases, with 6 bases remaining between them. Per the germline V gene, CDR1 is LNHDA and CDR2 is SQIVND (reference sequence). CDR3 length: 14 residues.

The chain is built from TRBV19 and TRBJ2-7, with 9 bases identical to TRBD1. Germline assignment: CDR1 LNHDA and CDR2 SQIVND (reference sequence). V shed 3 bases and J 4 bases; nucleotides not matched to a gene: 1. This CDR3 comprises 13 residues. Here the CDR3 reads CASSIGTGYEQYF. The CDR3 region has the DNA TGTGCCAGTAGTATCGGGACAGGGTACGAGCAGTACTTC.

The DNA for the CDR3 is TGTGCCAGCAGTTACAGACAGGGGTATGGCTACACCTTC. Encoded protein: CASSYRQGYGYTF. V usage is TRBV6-5 and J usage is TRBJ1-2; 8 positions agree with TRBD1. In germline, CDR1 is MNHEY, CDR2 SVGAGI. The CDR3 is made up of 13 amino acids. The V segment lost 2 bases and the J segment 5 bases; nucleotides outside the gene matches: 1.

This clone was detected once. The CDR3 coding sequence is TGTGCCAGCAGTGCCACCGGGGGAGGGAATCAGCCCCAGCATTTT. Protein product: CASSATGGGNQPQHF. The chain uses TRBV6-6 and TRBJ1-5, with D maybe TRBD1 (5 bases). The CDR3 is 15 amino acids. Trimming pared 5 bases from V and 4 bases from J, leaving 15 bases between. Germline V gives CDR1 MNHNY, CDR2 SVGAGI (reference sequence).

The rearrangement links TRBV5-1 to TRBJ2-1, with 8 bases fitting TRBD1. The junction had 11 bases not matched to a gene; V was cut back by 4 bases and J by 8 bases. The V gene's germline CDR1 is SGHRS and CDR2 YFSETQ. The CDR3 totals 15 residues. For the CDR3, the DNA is TGCGCCAGCAGCGGCTCGGGACAGGCATTCCATGAGCAGTTCTTC. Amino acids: CASSGSGQAFHEQFF.

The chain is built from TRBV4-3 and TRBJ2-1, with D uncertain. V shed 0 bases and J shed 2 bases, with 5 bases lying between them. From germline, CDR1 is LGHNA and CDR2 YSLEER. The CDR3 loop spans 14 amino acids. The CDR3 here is CASSQDVAYNEQFF. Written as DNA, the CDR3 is TGCGCCAGCAGCCAAGATGTAGCCTACAATGAGCAGTTCTTC.

CDR3 nucleotides: TGTGCCAGCAGCTCCCTAGGGGGGGCCGTCGAGACCCAGTACTTC. Translation: CASSSLGGAVETQYF. The chain combines TRBV7-2 with TRBJ2-5, with D tentatively TRBD2 (7 bases). The germline gives CDR1 SGHTA, CDR2 FQGNSA. V lost 4 bases and J 5 bases, leaving 17 bases between the germline ends. The CDR3 totals 15 residues.